Listed below are T cell receptor beta chains from one sample, sequenced in a study of cytomegalovirus exposure and HLA in healthy donors. The protocol was immunoSEQ multiplex PCR, while the TCRdb copy is restricted to in-frame clones and leaves out a portion. The sample records under 110,000 clones, 71% being singletons. The source material was PBMCs. Every receptor here comes from a female donor in good health and CMV-seronegative. The CDR3 runs from the conserved cysteine through the conserved F or W. Each record gives: J gene, D gene, CDR3 length, V gene, CDR3 protein. The D gene is left open where the match is weak.

J: TRBJ2-1; D: TRBD2; length: 14; V: TRBV29-1; CDR3: CSVASGRPYNEQFF
J: TRBJ2-7; D: TRBD2; length: 15; V: TRBV14; CDR3: CASSPLGLAGYEQYF
J: TRBJ2-3; D: TRBD2; length: 19; V: TRBV27; CDR3: CASSLRRGGLAGSTDTQYF
J: TRBJ1-1; D: TRBD1; length: 17; V: TRBV29-1; CDR3: CSVEGDRGFNLNTEAFF
J: TRBJ2-7; D: -; length: 21; V: TRBV21-1; CDR3: CASSKEEGDRGCGTRAYEQYF
J: TRBJ1-6; D: -; length: 16; V: TRBV30; CDR3: CAWSLTTGRFGSPLHF
J: TRBJ2-3; D: -; length: 17; V: TRBV29-1; CDR3: CSVSSSVGLARSDTQYF
J: TRBJ1-2; D: TRBD1; length: 12; V: TRBV29-1; CDR3: CSATGGDYGYTF
J: TRBJ2-1; D: -; length: 12; V: TRBV4-2; CDR3: CASSQDQRQQFF
J: TRBJ2-1; D: TRBD2; length: 16; V: TRBV9; CDR3: CASSVVSSGFYNEQFF
J: TRBJ2-7; D: -; length: 14; V: TRBV11-2; CDR3: CASSLAGGTYEQYF
J: TRBJ2-5; D: -; length: 14; V: TRBV6-5; CDR3: CASSRGAGQETQYF
J: TRBJ2-7; D: -; length: 11; V: TRBV27; CDR3: CASSSFYEQYF
J: TRBJ1-5; D: -; length: 14; V: TRBV6-6; CDR3: CASNTVRGNQPQHF
J: TRBJ2-1; D: -; length: 13; V: TRBV5-1; CDR3: CASSSLSTGEQFF
J: TRBJ1-5; D: TRBD1; length: 15; V: TRBV28; CDR3: CASRSGQGWNQPQHF
J: TRBJ2-3; D: TRBD1; length: 16; V: TRBV5-1; CDR3: CASSADGTGVTDTQYF
J: TRBJ1-2; D: TRBD1; length: 15; V: TRBV5-1; CDR3: CASSLRQGGDYGYTF
J: TRBJ2-5; D: -; length: 14; V: TRBV5-4; CDR3: CASSQGRSQETQYF
J: TRBJ1-1; D: TRBD1; length: 16; V: TRBV11-2; CDR3: CASSTYTGQPNTEAFF
J: TRBJ2-1; D: -; length: 13; V: TRBV7-2; CDR3: CASNPTRMDEQFF
J: TRBJ2-1; D: TRBD1; length: 17; V: TRBV6-1; CDR3: CASSEGGRQGKYNEQFF
J: TRBJ1-1; D: TRBD1; length: 14; V: TRBV19; CDR3: CATSHPLTGGEAFF
J: TRBJ1-5; D: -; length: 15; V: TRBV19; CDR3: CASSVGGAGNQPQHF
J: TRBJ2-7; D: -; length: 12; V: TRBV27; CDR3: CASSFGGHEQYF
J: TRBJ2-1; D: TRBD2; length: 15; V: TRBV29-1; CDR3: CSVAGLAGMNNEQFF
J: TRBJ2-7; D: -; length: 13; V: TRBV10-2; CDR3: CASGWGGHYEQYF
J: TRBJ2-1; D: -; length: 14; V: TRBV5-1; CDR3: CASSLGGGYNEQFF